This TCR beta chain is drawn from a study of OX40 agonist ivuxolimab in advanced cancers. Note on this clone: Antigen specificity is unknown.

V dropped 1 base and J dropped 3; count of bases not matched to a gene: 8. Germline V gene sequence: CDR1 LNHDA, CDR2 SQIVND (reference sequence). This CDR3 has 17 amino acids. Study conclusions and caveats: Normalized T-cell clonal expansion was also low in a subset of nonresponders. Expanded peripheral T-cell antigen specificity went undetermined. On average, a greater number of expanded clones characterised CD8+ T cells relative to CD4+.

The repertoire was sequenced with immunoSEQ multiplex PCR; TCRdb's copy has only in-frame clones and lacks some. The sample includes tens of thousands of clones, approximately 84% seen only once; the top ten take under 40%. The TCR was taken from an adult with an advanced solid tumor such as melanoma, head and neck, liver or kidney cancer. The sample consisted of CD4+ or CD8+ T cells sorted from blood, taken in a trial of the OX40 agonist ivuxolimab. The J gene is TRBJ1-5, the V gene TRBV19, with TRBD1 matching over 8 bases. The CDR3 loop is CASSIVTGVVVNQPQHF. The CDR3 DNA reads as TGTGCCAGTAGTATAGTGACAGGGGTTGTTGTCAATCAGCCCCAGCATTTT.